This TCR beta chain was sequenced in a study of blood T cell repertoires in COVID-19 (dated by TCRdb to the early 2020s). Broadly, across the study: The collaborator samples originated in the United States, Italy and Spain and spanned the acute and convalescent phases of COVID-19. The prospective study material was composed of cDNA or gDNA derived from T cells, B-cell-depleted T cells, or PBMCs. Deeply sampled blood TCRbeta repertoires from subjects exposed to, actively infected with, or recovered from COVID-19 were included in the dataset. The repertoires were released in a freely available public database meant as a resource for research on the immune response to SARS-CoV-2. Samples came from the ongoing ImmuneRACE study (first 160 participants) plus 1,254 subjects from 6 global collaborators. Nearly every sample came with metadata listing a de-identified subject ID, COVID-19 status, age in years and sex. Where HLA class I and class II types were available, the types were taken from metadata supplied by the sample provider, not from assay-based typing.

TCRbeta CDR3 regions were amplified from genomic DNA using the immunoSEQ Assay, a bias-controlled multiplex PCR. In the original analysis: Nucleated cell counts per sample were estimated from amplification of reference gene primers within the assay. To quantify the absolute abundance of each unique TCRbeta CDR3 rearrangement, sequence reads were collapsed and filtered. For each sample, productive Simpson clonality was calculated as the square root of Simpson's diversity index over productive rearrangements. This is the immuneACCESS table as TCRdb keeps it, with only in-frame sequences that have V and J called. A part of the clones is gone; compared with another copy, unresolved V genes explain less than half, and the rest is unexplained. That table gives V, J and clone size, and the DNA gave D and trimming. The sample table shows approximately 89,000 clones, and approximately 90% are seen once. The ten largest clones represent 3.5% to 5.5% of the sample.

CDR1 and CDR2, looked up from the germline V gene, are KGHSH and LQKENI. The CDR3 has 16 amino acids, counting the end cysteine and phenylalanine. The retained sequence is limited to the CDR3, 48 bases, with the frame set at the first base. V was cut back by 0 bases and J by 0 bases, leaving a gap of 6 bases between them. Study-wide conclusions, independent of this receptor: How much clinical and demographic metadata was included differed by source and by participant, and the metadata was provided uncurated.

This clone has a single count. The antigen it binds to is not known. Base quality data are lacking; no much larger clone is found one base away. The collaborating institutions used their own protocols to collect whole blood in K2EDTA tubes. Collaborator samples were shipped for TCRbeta analysis as frozen whole blood, isolated PBMCs, or DNA extracted from either sample type. In this chain, TRBV18 is recombined with TRBJ1-6, with the D gene uncertain. Sequences were obtained from peripheral blood. This clonotype was sampled from a man between 65 and 85 years old with acute or convalescent COVID-19. The nucleotide sequence is TGTGCCAGCTCACCACCAGGGAGCTCCTATAATTCACCCCTCCACTTT. This yields the protein CASSPPGSSYNSPLHF.